The clone carrying this T cell receptor beta chain was recorded at least ten times. Its antigen is undetermined. This entry is derived from a study of CD8+CD57+ T cells in acquired aplastic anemia. Whole-study findings and limits: Patients and controls shared twenty-nine CD8+ CDR3 sequences.

Researchers used genomic DNA as the template to profile TCR beta VDJ and CDR3. Each CDR3 protein is one row after TCRdb ran MiXCR on the reads. The sample lists about 220,000 distinct CDR3 sequences, approximately 35% seen once, with approximately 1.2% in the top ten. The CDR3 loop spans 13 amino acids. Germline-derived CDR1 and CDR2 are GTSNPN and SVGIG (reference sequence). V was clipped by 6 bases and J by 9 bases, with 18 bases between them. Sequenced material: sorted CD4+, CD8+, or CD8+CD57+ T cells (not recorded which) from PBMCs. The sequence was collected from a human donor in good health, serving as a control. The genes are TRBV30 and TRBJ2-4, with a weak D call TRBD2 (5 bases). DNA for the CDR3: TGTGCCTGTACACTAAACCCAGGAGGCATTCAGTACTTC. Protein sequence: CACTLNPGGIQYF.